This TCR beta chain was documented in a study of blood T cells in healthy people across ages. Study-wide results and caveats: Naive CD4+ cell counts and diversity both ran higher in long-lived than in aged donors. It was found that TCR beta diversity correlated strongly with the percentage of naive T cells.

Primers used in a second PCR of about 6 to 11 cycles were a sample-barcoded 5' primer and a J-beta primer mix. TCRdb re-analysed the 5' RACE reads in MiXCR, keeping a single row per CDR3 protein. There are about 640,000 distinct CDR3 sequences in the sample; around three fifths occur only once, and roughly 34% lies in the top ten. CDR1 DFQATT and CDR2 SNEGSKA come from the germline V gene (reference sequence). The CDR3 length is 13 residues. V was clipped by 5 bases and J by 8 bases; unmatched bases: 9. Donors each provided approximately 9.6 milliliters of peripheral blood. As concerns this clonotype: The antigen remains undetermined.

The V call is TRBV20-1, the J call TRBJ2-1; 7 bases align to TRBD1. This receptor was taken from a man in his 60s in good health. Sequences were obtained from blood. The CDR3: CSAPQGTLDEQFF. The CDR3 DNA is TGCAGTGCTCCACAGGGGACGTTAGATGAGCAGTTCTTC.